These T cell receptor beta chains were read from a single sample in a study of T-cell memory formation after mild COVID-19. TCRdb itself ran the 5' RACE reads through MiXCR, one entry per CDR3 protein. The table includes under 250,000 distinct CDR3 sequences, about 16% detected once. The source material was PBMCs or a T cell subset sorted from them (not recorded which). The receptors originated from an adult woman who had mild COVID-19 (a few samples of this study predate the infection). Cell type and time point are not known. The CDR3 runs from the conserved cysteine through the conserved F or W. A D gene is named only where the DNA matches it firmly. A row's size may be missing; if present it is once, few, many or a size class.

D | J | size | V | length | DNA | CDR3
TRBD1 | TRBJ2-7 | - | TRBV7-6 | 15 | TGTGCCAGCAGCTTAGGGGACAGGATCTCCTACGAGCAGTACTTC | CASSLGDRISYEQYF
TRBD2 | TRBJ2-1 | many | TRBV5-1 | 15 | TGCGCCAGCAGCTTGGCACTAGCGGGAGTAAATGAGCAGTTCTTC | CASSLALAGVNEQFF
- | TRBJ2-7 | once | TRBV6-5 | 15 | TGTGCCAGCAGTTACGTGAAGGGCGGCCTAAACGAGCAGTACTTC | CASSYVKGGLNEQYF
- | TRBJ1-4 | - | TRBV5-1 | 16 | TGCGCCAGCAGCTTGGGGGACATCGTTACTAATGAAAAACTGTTTTTT | CASSLGDIVTNEKLFF
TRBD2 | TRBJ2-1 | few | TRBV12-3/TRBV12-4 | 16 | TGTGCCGGCAGTTCCCACAGCGGGAGCTCCTACAATGAGCAGTTCTTC | CAGSSHSGSSYNEQFF
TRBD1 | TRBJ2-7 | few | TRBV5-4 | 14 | TGTGCCAGCATGGTGGGACAGGGTTCCTACGAGCAGTACTTC | CASMVGQGSYEQYF
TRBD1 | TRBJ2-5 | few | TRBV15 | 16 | TGTGCCACCAGCGGCTTTACAGGGGGCGCGGGTGGGACCCAGTACTTC | CATSGFTGGAGGTQYF
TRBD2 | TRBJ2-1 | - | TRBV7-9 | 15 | TGTGCCAGCAGCTTACTAGCGGGAAGAAACAATGAGCAGTTCTTC | CASSLLAGRNNEQFF
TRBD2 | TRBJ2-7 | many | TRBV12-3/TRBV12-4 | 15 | TGTGCCAGCAGTTTGTATAGCGGGAAAGCCTACGAGCAGTACTTC | CASSLYSGKAYEQYF
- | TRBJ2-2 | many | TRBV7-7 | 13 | TGTGCTAGCAGCTTCGTGCACGCCGGGGAGCTGTTTTTT | CASSFVHAGELFF
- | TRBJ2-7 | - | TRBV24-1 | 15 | TGTGCCACCGATAGACTTATCCTGGGAGCCTACGAGCAGTACTTC | CATDRLILGAYEQYF
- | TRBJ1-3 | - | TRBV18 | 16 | TGTGCCAGCTCACCGGGACTGATGAGCTCTGGAAACACCATATATTTT | CASSPGLMSSGNTIYF
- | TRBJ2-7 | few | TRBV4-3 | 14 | TGCGCCAGCAGCCGGGAGAGTAGCTCCTACGAGCAGTACTTC | CASSRESSSYEQYF
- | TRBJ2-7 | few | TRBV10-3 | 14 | TGTGCCATCAGTGAAGGGTTTGCGGCCTACGAGCAGTACTTC | CAISEGFAAYEQYF
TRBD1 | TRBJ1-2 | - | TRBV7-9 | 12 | TGTGCCAGCAGTCGAGACAGGGTTGGCTACACCTTC | CASSRDRVGYTF
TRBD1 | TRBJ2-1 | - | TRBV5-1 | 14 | TGCGCCAGCAGCTTCGGGACAGTATACAATGAGCAGTTCTTC | CASSFGTVYNEQFF
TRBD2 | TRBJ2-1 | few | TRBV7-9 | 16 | TGTGCCAGCAGCTTAGGTAATAGCGGGAGTACAGATGAGCAGTTCTTC | CASSLGNSGSTDEQFF
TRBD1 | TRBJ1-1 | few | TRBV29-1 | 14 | TGCAGCGGTCACAGGGGGACGGCGCTGGCTGAAGCTTTCTTT | CSGHRGTALAEAFF
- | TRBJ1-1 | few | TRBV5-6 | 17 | TGTGCCAGCAGCTTGGTACTTTCTAGGGACGACAACACTGAAGCTTTCTTT | CASSLVLSRDDNTEAFF
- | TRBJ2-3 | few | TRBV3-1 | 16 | TGTGCCAGCAGCCGAGGGCAGGGGATGGGTACAGATACGCAGTATTTT | CASSRGQGMGTDTQYF
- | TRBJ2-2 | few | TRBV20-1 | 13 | TGCAGTGCTAGAGCAGGGAACACCGGGGAGCTGTTTTTT | CSARAGNTGELFF
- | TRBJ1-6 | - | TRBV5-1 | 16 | TGCGCCAGCAGCTTGTTCCCGGGACATCGGGATTCACCCCTCCACTTT | CASSLFPGHRDSPLHF
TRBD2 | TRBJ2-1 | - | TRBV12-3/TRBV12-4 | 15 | TGTGCCAGCAGTGTGGGACTAGCGTATTTCGATGAGCAGTTCTTC | CASSVGLAYFDEQFF
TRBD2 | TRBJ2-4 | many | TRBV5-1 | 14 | TGCGCCAGCAGCGTAGGTGGAGCGGGGCAGATTCAGTACTTC | CASSVGGAGQIQYF
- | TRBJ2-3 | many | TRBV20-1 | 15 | TGCAGTGCTAGAGATCACCAGGGGCGTGGAGATACGCAGTATTTT | CSARDHQGRGDTQYF
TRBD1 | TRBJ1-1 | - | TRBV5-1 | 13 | TGCGCCAGCAGTACCGACAGGGTCACTGAAGCTTTCTTT | CASSTDRVTEAFF
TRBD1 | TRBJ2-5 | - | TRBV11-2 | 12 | TGTGCCAGCAGCAAGGACAGGTCGACCCAGTACTTC | CASSKDRSTQYF
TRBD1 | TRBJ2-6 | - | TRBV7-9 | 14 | TGTGCCAGCGGCCAGGGGGCAGGGGCCAACGTCCTGACTTTC | CASGQGAGANVLTF
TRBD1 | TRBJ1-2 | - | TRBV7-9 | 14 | TGTGCCAGCAGCTCCTTACAGGGGGAAAAGGGCTACACCTTC | CASSSLQGEKGYTF
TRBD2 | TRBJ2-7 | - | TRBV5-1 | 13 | TGCGCCAGCTCAAAGACTAGCCCGAGCGTGCAGTACTTC | CASSKTSPSVQYF
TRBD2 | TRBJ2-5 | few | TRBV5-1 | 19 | TGCGCCAGCAGCTTGATCACGGGTGTTCTAGCGGGGGAACAAGAGACCCAGTACTTC | CASSLITGVLAGEQETQYF
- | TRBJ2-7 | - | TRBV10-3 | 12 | TGTGCCATCCGACAGGATATCTACGAGCAGTACTTC | CAIRQDIYEQYF
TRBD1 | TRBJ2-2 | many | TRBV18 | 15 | TGTGCCAGCTCACCAGGGACAGGGACCACCGGGGAGCTGTTTTTT | CASSPGTGTTGELFF
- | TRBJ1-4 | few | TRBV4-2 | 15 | TGTGCCAGCAGCCAAGGAGAGGGAGCTAATGAAAAACTGTTTTTT | CASSQGEGANEKLFF
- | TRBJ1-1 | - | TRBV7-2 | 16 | TGTGCCAGCAGCTTACAGGGATCGCGCTTGAACACTGAAGCTTTCTTT | CASSLQGSRLNTEAFF
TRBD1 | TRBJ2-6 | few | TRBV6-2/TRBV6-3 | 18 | TGTGCCAGCAGTCACTCGGGACAGCGCTTTTCTGGGGCCAACGTCCTGACTTTC | CASSHSGQRFSGANVLTF
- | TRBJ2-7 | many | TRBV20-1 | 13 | TGCAGTGCCCTCCAGCTGGTCTCCTACGAGCAGTACTTC | CSALQLVSYEQYF
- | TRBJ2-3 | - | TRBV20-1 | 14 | TGCAGTGCTAGACTATACTCTAGCACAGATACGCAGTATTTT | CSARLYSSTDTQYF
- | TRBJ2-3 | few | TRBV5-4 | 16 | TGTGCCAGCAGCTTGGGTGGCATGACGAGCAAAGATACGCAGTATTTT | CASSLGGMTSKDTQYF
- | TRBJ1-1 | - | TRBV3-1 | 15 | TGTGCCAGCAGCCAAGAGGTAATGACCAACACTGAAGCTTTCTTT | CASSQEVMTNTEAFF
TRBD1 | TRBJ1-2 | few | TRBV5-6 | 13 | TGTGCCAGCAGCTCCAGGGGGCACTATGGCTACACCTTC | CASSSRGHYGYTF
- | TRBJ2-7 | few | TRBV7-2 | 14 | TGTGCCAGCAGCTTAAACGGGGTGTACTACGAGCAGTACTTC | CASSLNGVYYEQYF
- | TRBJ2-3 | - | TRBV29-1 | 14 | TGCAGCGTGGAAAAGGCGGGGAGCACAGATACGCAGTATTTT | CSVEKAGSTDTQYF
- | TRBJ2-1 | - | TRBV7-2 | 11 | TGTGCCAGCAGCTGGAGGACGGAGCAGTTCTTC | CASSWRTEQFF
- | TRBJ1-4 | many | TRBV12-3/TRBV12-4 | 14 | TGTGCCAGCAGTTTCTCCGCAACTAATGAAAAACTGTTTTTT | CASSFSATNEKLFF
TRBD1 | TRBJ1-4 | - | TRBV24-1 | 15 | TGTGCCACCAGTGAGTCCGGGACAGGGTATGAAAAACTGTTTTTT | CATSESGTGYEKLFF
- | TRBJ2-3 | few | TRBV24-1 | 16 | TGTGCCACCAGTGATTTCCTCGGAGGGGGCGGGGATACGCAGTATTTT | CATSDFLGGGGDTQYF
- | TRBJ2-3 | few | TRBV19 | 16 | TGTGCCAGTAGTATCCACACAATCAGGGGATCAGATACGCAGTATTTT | CASSIHTIRGSDTQYF
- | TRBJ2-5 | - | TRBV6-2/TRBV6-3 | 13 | TGTGCCAGCAGTTACTCTCGGGAAGGGACCCAGTACTTC | CASSYSREGTQYF
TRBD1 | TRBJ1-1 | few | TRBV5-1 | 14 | TGCGCCAGCGTACCGGGACAGGGGGGCACTGAAGCTTTCTTT | CASVPGQGGTEAFF
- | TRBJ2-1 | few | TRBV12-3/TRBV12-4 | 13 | TGTGCCAGCAGTTTCAACAGCGGTAATGAGCAGTTCTTC | CASSFNSGNEQFF
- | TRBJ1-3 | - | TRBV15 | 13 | TGTGCCACCAGCAGAGCGGAGTTAAACACCATATATTTT | CATSRAELNTIYF
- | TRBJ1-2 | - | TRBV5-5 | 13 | TGTGCCAGCAGCCGGGCAGGGACCTATGGCTACACCTTC | CASSRAGTYGYTF
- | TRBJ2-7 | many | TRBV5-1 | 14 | TGCGCCAGCAGCTTGAGTCGGGACGCCTTCGAGCAGTACTTC | CASSLSRDAFEQYF